The T cell receptor beta chain under discussion was sequenced for a study of T cell clones after liver transplantation. On the study more broadly: Liver transplant recipients had immunosuppression withdrawal attempted within 2 years. Three of the eight recipients were HCV-positive; the rest had non-autoimmune, non-viral transplant indications.

Study-level results: Rather than being deleted, graft donor-reactive T cells may have moved into the graft.

This table comes from immunoSEQ multiplex PCR, and its TCRdb copy is limited to in-frame clones, with some not included. The table records some 20,000 clones, approximately 89% of them present only once. Per germline, CDR1 SEHNR and CDR2 FQNEAQ (reference sequence). V gave up 0 bases and J gave up 4 bases; unmatched junction bases: 0. This CDR3 spans 14 amino acids. Comment on this clone: Its antigen is as yet unknown.

The TCR comes from a human donor who received a liver transplant. The chain couples TRBV7-9 to TRBJ2-7; 10 nucleotides agree with TRBD1. Sequences were derived from CD8+ T cells from blood, sampled before liver transplant. DNA for the CDR3: TGTGCCAGCAGCTTAGCGGGACAGGGGTACGAGCAGTACTTC. Translation gives CASSLAGQGYEQYF.